This T cell receptor (beta chain) was sequenced for a study of regulatory T cells in long-lasting Graves disease (dated by TCRdb to about 2021). In the study overall: Newly diagnosed Graves' disease patients had taken antithyroid drugs for less than 3 months. The study was conducted in China and was registered as a clinical trial. A total of 33 samples were covered by TCR sequencing, comprising approximately 13 persistent and around 20 newly diagnosed Graves' disease patients. Persistent Graves' disease patients were compared with newly diagnosed Graves' disease patients by peripheral blood TCR sequencing and RNA sequencing.

Library construction relied on multiplex PCR. The instrument was an Illumina HiSeq 4000. TCR beta libraries were built with iRepertoire HTBI primers and Arm-PCR amplification of CDR3 regions. PCR products were gel purified before sequencing. Per the source publication's procedure: Gene usage analysis of CDR3 amino acid clonotypes relied on the approximately 60 TRBV and about 13 TRBJ segments identified across samples. Filtered high-quality paired reads were merged into contigs using COPE and FqMerger. BLAST was used to align contigs to IMGT TRBV, TRBD and TRBJ reference genes, and CDR3 was defined according to IMGT. Any clonotype with a frequency above 0.1% was counted as a highly expanded clone. Shannon entropy was used to measure repertoire diversity, and the Gini coefficient was used to measure V-J evenness. Public clonotypes were defined as clonotypes shared by more than one individual. The raw public reads went through TCRdb reprocessing: fastp at Q25, MiXCR clone calling, in-frame beta chains kept. Under each unique CDR3 protein, matching rows form one entry showing the most common genes and DNA. What appears here as the V and J calls and clone size reflects TCRdb's work, not the paper's. The sample yields some 600,000 distinct CDR3 sequences; roughly 16% were counted once. Jointly, the top ten make up around 12% of the sample.

Study-wide conclusions, independent of this receptor: Sequencing and analysis were restricted to the TCR beta chain. The small sample size was acknowledged by the authors as a limitation that may reduce accuracy. The study examined only peripheral blood because the primary lesion, thyroid tissue, could not be accessed. Persistent Graves' disease patients showed lower TCR Shannon entropy and fewer highly expanded clones than newly diagnosed patients, suggesting clonal expansion. A larger number of public clonotypes was shared among persistent patients (about 2,700) than among newly diagnosed patients (around 970). Preferential use of TRBV28, TRBJ1-2 and TRBJ2-5 was observed in persistent disease, whereas TRBV20-1 and TRBJ2-1 were favored in newly diagnosed disease.

Trimming takes 3 bases off V and 4 bases off J; junction bases not matched to a gene: 3. From a lookup of the germline V gene, CDR1 and CDR2 are SNHLY and FYNNEI. The cysteine opens and the phenylalanine closes a CDR3 of 14 amino acids. The retained sequence is limited to the CDR3, 42 bases, with the frame set at the first base. This clonotype was found many times. There is no known antigen for this receptor. No qualities accompany the bases; no much larger clone lies one base away. This sample's time point label indicates: newly diagnosed GD, antithyroid drugs for less than 3 months. For both TCR sequencing and RNA sequencing, RNA was extracted from PBMCs in TRIzol. The diagnosis of Graves' disease followed American Thyroid Association guidelines. Patients for the study were recruited at an endocrinology department in Xi'an, China. Each patient gave 7 to 9.5 milliliters of peripheral blood, collected in an EDTA anticoagulant tube. Ficoll Paque Plus density gradient separation was used to isolate PBMCs, and no further T cell sorting was performed. An Agilent 2100 Bioanalyzer and agarose gel were used to check RNA quality, and a NanoDrop 2000 was used to measure RNA concentration.

In addition, the sample was reused for a study of T cells in Graves' hyperthyroidism and ophthalmopathy. The second study's authors report: Stable Graves' hyperthyroidism was defined as the absence of progression to ophthalmopathy over 18 months of follow-up. Hyperthyroidism patients were newly diagnosed, with disease duration under 2 months, and aged 18 to 65 years. Patients with uncontrolled infections, other autoimmune diseases, pregnancy or lactation were excluded. Clinical symptoms, serum thyroxine and TRAb, thyroid ultrasound, and orbital computed tomography formed the basis for the diagnoses. A first-round RT-PCR of the TCR CDR3 used the HTBI primer set with the Qiagen OneStep RT-PCR kit. Blood samples also contained most of the expanded thyroid clonotypes (frequency above 0.001), which suggests that blood repertoires may reflect thyroid immune responses. A 13 V-J signature model separated ophthalmopathy from stable hyperthyroidism, with roughly 88% sensitivity and approximately 81% specificity in cross-validation and 80%/75% in testing. In validation, the model predicted progression to ophthalmopathy with over 65% sensitivity and over 72% specificity, a median of approximately 6.7 months before onset. A discovery cohort of roughly 96 patients, 43 with Graves' ophthalmopathy and fewer than 65 with stable Graves' hyperthyroidism, was used to find distinguishing TCR V-J signatures. Prospective prediction of ophthalmopathy was tested in an independent validation cohort consisting of 18 to 20 hyperthyroidism patients and some 17 patients who later progressed to ophthalmopathy. The 100 discovery patients were divided at random into training and test sets in a 7:3 ratio. Thyroid tissue and blood T-cell repertoires from six Graves' hyperthyroidism patients were also compared in the study. Once sampling was done, hyperthyroidism patients were given methimazole at a starting dose of 30 mg daily, whereas ophthalmopathy patients were given high-dose intravenous methylprednisolone. A second multiplex PCR round built the libraries, followed by size selection and purification. Libraries were sequenced paired-end with 100 bp reads on an Illumina HiSeq2000. SOAPnuke was used to process the raw data, with reads discarded if the reads contained adapters or uncalled bases, had a mean Phred below 15, or lacked an exact constant-primer or identifier match. COPE v1.2.5 was used to merge high-quality paired reads, and clonotypes were defined as unique nucleotide sequences. MiTCR v1.1 was used to align the clonotypes against IMGT TRBV, TRBD and TRBJ reference segments. Only V-J combinations with frequency above 0.0001, covering 99.2% of repertoires, were analysed. The TCS score was defined as the ratio of F50 (clonal expansion) to E x V (chaos), calculated using BLOSUM62-based TCRdist between CDR3 peptides within each V-J. Welch's t-statistics and random forest reduced roughly 500 V-J features to roughly 13, which were used in a naive Bayes classifier (R e1071). Sample size was not statistically predetermined, and investigators were not blinded to group allocation. TCR Vbeta CDR3 sequencing of 130 to 150 peripheral blood samples (over 40 ophthalmopathy, over 70 hyperthyroidism and 17 progressor patients) is reported in the paper.

Sequenced material: peripheral blood mononuclear cells (PBMCs), taken at new diagnosis, from a patient treated with antithyroid drugs. This TCR was sampled from a man aged 18 to 30 with Graves disease. Donor details come from another sample of the same person, matched by shared clones. In this chain, TRBV2 is recombined with TRBJ1-2; 9 bases in the middle match TRBD1. The sequenced DNA is TGTGCCAGCAGTGAGAACAGGGGGCCCTATGGCTACACCTTC. It encodes CASSENRGPYGYTF. Full variable domain (CDR3 extended with the reference TRBV2 and TRBJ1-2 proteins): EPEVTQTPSHQVTQMGQEVILRCVPISNHLYFYWYRQILGQKVEFLVSFYNNEISEKSEIFDDQFSVERPDGSNFTLKIRSTKLEDSAMYFCASSENRGPYGYTFGSGTRLTVV.